This T cell receptor beta chain was profiled in a study of glioma-infiltrating T cells. A word on this clonotype: Antigen specificity is unknown.

Points from the study as a whole: Above-expected tissue-blood divergence occurred in all gliomas, most in low-grade ones. Tissue and blood shared very few CDR3 sequences.

The iRepertoire nested amplicon-rescue multiplex PCR amplified TCR alpha and beta CDR3s from RNA. A single record per CDR3 protein comes from TCRdb applying MiXCR to the multiplex PCR reads. The sample lists about 130,000 distinct CDR3 sequences, around 23% occurring once. Germline CDR1 and CDR2: SQVTM and ANQGSEA. This CDR3 contains 13 residues. J lost 4 bases, V lost 7 bases, and 7 bases had no gene match. The sample was glioma tissue, nonneoplastic brain tissue, or PBMCs (not recorded which). This TCR was sampled from a human donor with low-grade glioma or glioblastoma, undergoing nonglioma brain surgery, or in good health (not recorded which). V and J are TRBV29-1 and TRBJ2-7, with TRBD1 identical over 10 bases. The CDR3: CSAAGTGAYEQYF. DNA of the CDR3: TGCAGCGCCGCCGGGACAGGGGCTTACGAGCAGTACTTC.